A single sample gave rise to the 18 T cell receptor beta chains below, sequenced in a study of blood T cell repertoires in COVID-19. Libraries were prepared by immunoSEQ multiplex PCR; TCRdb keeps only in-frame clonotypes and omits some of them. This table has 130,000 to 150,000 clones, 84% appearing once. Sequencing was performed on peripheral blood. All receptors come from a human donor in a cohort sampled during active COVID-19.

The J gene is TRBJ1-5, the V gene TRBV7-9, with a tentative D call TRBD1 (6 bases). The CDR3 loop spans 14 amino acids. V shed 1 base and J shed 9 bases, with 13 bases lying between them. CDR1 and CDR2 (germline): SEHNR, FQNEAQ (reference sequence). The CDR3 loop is CASSLGGGAGPQHF. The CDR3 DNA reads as TGTGCCAGCAGCTTAGGAGGGGGGGCGGGGCCCCAGCATTTT.

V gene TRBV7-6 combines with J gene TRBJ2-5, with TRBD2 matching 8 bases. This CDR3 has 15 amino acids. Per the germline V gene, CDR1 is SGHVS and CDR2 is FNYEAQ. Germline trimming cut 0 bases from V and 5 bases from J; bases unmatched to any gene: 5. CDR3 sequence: CASSLAETSVETQYF. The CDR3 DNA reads TGTGCCAGCAGCTTAGCAGAGACTAGCGTGGAGACCCAGTACTTC.

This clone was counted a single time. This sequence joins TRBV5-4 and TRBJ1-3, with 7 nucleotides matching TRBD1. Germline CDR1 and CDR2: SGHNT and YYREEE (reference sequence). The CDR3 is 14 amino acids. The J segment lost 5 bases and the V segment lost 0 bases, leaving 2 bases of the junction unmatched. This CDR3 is CASSLGQGRNTIYF. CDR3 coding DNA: TGTGCCAGCAGCTTGGGACAGGGAAGAAACACCATATATTTT.

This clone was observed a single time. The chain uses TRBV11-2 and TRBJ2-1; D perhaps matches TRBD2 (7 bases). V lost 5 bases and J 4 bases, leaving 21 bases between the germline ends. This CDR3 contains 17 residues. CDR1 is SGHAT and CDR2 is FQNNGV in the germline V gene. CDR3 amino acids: CASSRSGGDWKYNEQFF. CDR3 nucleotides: TGTGCCAGCAGCCGCTCGGGGGGCGATTGGAAATACAATGAGCAGTTCTTC.

The CDR3 region has the DNA TGTGCCAGCAAGGAAGTGGGAGGGAACTATGGCTACACCTTC. It encodes CASKEVGGNYGYTF. This chain connects TRBV13 to TRBJ1-2; D gene ambiguous. Germline CDR1 PRHDT, CDR2 FYEKMQ (reference sequence). V shed 7 bases and J shed 2 bases, with 14 bases lying between them. The CDR3 has 14 residues.

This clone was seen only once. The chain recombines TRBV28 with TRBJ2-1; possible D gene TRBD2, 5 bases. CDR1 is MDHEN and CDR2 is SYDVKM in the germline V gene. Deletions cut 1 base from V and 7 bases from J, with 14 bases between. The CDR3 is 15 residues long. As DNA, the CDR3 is TGTGCCAGCAGTTTATCCCCCTCACTAGGTAATGAGCAGTTCTTC. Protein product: CASSLSPSLGNEQFF.

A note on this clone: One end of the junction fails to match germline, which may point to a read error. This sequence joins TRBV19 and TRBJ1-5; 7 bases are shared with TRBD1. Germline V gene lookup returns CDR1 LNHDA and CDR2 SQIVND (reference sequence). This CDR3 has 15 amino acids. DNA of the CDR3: TGTGCCAGCACCCCCGGACAGGATAGCTATCAGCCCCAGCATTTT. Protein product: CASTPGQDSYQPQHF. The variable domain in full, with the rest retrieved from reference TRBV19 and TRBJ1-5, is DGGITQSPKYLFRKEGQNVTLSCEQNLNHDAMYWYRQDPGQGLRLIYYSQIVNDFQKGDIAEGYSVSREKKESFPLTVTSAQKNPTAFYLCASTPGQDSYQPQHFGDGTRLSIL.

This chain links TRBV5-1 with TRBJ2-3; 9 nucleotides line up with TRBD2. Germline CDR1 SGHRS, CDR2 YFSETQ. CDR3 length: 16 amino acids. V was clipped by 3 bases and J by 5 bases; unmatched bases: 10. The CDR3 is CASSSLRGGAIDTQYF. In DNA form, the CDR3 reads TGCGCCAGCAGCTCGCTCCGCGGGGGGGCCATAGATACGCAGTATTTT.

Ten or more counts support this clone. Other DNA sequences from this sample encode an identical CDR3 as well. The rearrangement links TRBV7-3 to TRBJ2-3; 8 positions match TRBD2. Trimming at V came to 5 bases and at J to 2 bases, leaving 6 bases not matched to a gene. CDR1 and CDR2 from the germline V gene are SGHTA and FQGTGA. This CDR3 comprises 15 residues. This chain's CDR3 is CASSRAGGSTDTQYF. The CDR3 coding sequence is TGTGCCAGCAGCAGGGCGGGGGGATCCACAGATACGCAGTATTTT.

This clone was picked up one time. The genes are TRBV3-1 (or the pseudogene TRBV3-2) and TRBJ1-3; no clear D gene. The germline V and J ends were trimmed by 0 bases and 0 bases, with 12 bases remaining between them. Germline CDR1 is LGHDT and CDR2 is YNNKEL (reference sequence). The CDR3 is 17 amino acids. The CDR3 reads CASSQDRGRYSGNTIYF. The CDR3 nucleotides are TGTGCCAGCAGCCAAGATCGCGGCCGGTACTCTGGAAACACCATATATTTT.

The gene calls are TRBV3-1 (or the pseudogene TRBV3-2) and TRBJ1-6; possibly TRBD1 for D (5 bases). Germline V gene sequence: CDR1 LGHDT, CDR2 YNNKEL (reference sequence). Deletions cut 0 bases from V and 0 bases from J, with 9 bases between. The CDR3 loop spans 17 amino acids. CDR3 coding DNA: TGTGCCAGCAGCCAAGATCGGGGGAGCTCCTATAATTCACCCCTCCACTTT. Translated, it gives CASSQDRGSSYNSPLHF.

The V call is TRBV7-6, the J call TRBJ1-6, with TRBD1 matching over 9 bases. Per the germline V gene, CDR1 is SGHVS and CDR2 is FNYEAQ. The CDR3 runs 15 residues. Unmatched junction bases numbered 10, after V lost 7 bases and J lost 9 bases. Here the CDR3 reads CASTRETGGSSPLHF. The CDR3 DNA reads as TGTGCCAGCACCCGGGAGACAGGGGGGAGTTCACCCCTCCACTTT. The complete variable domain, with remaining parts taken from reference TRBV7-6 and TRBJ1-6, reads GAGVSQSPRYKVTKRGQDVALRCDPISGHVSLYWYRQALGQGPEFLTYFNYEAQQDKSGLPNDRFSAERPEGSISTLTIQRTEQRDSAMYRCASTRETGGSSPLHFGNGTRLTVT.

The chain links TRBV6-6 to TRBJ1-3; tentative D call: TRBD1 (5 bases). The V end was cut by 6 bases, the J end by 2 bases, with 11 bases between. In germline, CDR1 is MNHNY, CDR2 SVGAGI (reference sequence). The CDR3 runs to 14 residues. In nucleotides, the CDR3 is TGTGCCAGCAGACAGGTAGTAGCTGGAAACACCATATATTTT. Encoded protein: CASRQVVAGNTIYF.

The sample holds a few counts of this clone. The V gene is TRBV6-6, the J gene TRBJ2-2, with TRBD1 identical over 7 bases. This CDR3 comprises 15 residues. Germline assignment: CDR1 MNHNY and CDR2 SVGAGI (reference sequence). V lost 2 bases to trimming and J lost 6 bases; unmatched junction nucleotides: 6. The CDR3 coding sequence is TGTGCCAGCAGTTACCCCAAAACAGGGGCCGGGGAGCTGTTTTTT. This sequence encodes CASSYPKTGAGELFF.

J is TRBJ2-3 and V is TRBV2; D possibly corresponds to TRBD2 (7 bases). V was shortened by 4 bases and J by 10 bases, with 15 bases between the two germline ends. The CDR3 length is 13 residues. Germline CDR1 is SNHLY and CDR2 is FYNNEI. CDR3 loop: CASSAEGGRPQYF. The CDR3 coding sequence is TGTGCCAGCAGTGCCGAGGGGGGGCGTCCGCAGTATTTT.

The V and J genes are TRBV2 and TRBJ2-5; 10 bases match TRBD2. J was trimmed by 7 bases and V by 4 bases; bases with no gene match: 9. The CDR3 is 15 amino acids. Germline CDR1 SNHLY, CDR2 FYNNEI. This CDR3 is CASSGLAGNRRTQYF. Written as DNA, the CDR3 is TGTGCCAGCAGTGGACTAGCGGGCAACAGGCGGACCCAGTACTTC.

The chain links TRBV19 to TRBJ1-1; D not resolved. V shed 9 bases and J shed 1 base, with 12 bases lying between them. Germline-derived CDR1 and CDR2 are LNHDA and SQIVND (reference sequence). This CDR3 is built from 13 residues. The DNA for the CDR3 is TGTGCCAGCACTAGACGGGGGAACACTGAAGCTTTCTTT. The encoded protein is CASTRRGNTEAFF.

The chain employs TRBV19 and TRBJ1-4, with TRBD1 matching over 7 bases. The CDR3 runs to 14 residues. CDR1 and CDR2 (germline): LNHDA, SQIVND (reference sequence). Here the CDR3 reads CVSSEGAPYGKLFF. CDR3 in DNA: TGTGTCTCATCGGAGGGGGCTCCCTATGGAAAACTGTTTTTT.